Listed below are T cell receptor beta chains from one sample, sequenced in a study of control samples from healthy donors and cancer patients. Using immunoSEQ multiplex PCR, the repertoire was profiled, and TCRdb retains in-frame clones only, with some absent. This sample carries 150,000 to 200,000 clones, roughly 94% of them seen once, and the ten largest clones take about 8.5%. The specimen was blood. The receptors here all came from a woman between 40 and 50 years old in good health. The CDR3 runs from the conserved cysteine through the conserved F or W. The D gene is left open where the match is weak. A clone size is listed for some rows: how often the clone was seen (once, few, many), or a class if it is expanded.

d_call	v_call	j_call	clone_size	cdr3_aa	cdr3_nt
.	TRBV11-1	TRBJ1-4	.	CASSARINEKLFF	TGTGCCAGCAGCGCCCGGATTAATGAAAAACTGTTTTTT
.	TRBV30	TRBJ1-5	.	CAWSVVPNQPQHF	TGTGCCTGGAGTGTAGTGCCCAATCAGCCCCAGCATTTT
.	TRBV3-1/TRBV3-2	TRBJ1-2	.	CASSQDLHGRYGYTF	TGTGCCAGCAGCCAAGATCTACACGGCAGATATGGCTACACCTTC
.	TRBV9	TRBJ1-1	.	CASSTRPSRNTEAFF	TGTGCCAGCAGCACAAGACCGTCGAGGAACACTGAAGCTTTCTTT
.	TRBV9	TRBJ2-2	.	CASSVSLAAITTGELFF	TGTGCCAGCAGCGTGTCCTTAGCGGCTATTACCACCGGGGAGCTGTTTTTT
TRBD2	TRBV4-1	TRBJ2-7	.	CASSQVGRRGASYEQYF	TGCGCCAGCAGCCAAGTTGGGCGGCGGGGGGCCTCCTACGAGCAGTACTTC
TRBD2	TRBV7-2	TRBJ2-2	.	CASSLRGGLSTGELFF	TGTGCCAGCAGCTTACGCGGGGGGCTTAGCACCGGGGAGCTGTTTTTT
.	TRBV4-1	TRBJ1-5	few	CASSQVRNQPQHF	TGCGCCAGCAGCCAAGTCCGGAATCAGCCCCAGCATTTT
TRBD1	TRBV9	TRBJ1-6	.	CASGGQADNSPLHF	TGTGCCAGCGGGGGACAGGCCGATAATTCACCCCTCCACTTT
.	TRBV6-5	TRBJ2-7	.	CASSYSYRDSYEQYF	TGTGCCAGCAGTTACAGCTATCGGGATTCCTACGAGCAGTACTTC
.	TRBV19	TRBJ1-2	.	CASSRKAGGPGYTF	TGTGCCAGTAGCCGTAAGGCGGGAGGGCCGGGCTACACCTTC
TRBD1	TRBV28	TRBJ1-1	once	CASSRPTGGVTEAFF	TGTGCCAGCAGTCGCCCTACAGGGGGCGTCACTGAAGCTTTCTTT
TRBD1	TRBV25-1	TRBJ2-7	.	CASSSPDRASYEQYF	TGTGCCAGCAGTTCCCCGGACAGGGCATCCTACGAGCAGTACTTC
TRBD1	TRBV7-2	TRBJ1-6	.	CASSSPGQGINSPLHF	TGTGCCAGCAGCTCGCCGGGACAGGGGATTAATTCACCCCTCCACTTT
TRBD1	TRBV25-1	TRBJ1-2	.	CASRGDRGIDGYTF	TGTGCCAGCAGGGGGGACAGGGGAATTGATGGCTACACCTTC
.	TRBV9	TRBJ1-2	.	CASSYGQSYGYTF	TGTGCCAGCAGCTACGGACAATCCTATGGCTACACCTTC
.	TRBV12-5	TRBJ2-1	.	CASVQGDPANNEQFF	TGTGCTAGTGTCCAAGGGGACCCGGCAAACAATGAGCAGTTCTTC
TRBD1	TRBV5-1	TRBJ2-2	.	CASSSTGPNTGELFF	TGCGCCAGCAGCTCGACAGGGCCCAACACCGGGGAGCTGTTTTTT
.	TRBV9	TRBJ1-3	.	CASSVAPGSLGNTIYF	TGTGCCAGCAGCGTAGCCCCCGGGAGCCTCGGAAACACCATATATTTT
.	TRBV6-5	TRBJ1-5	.	CASGGTTGQPQHF	TGTGCCAGCGGGGGGACAACAGGTCAGCCCCAGCATTTT
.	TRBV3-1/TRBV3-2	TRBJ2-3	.	CASSRLTDTQYF	TGTGCCAGCAGCCGACTCACAGATACGCAGTATTTT
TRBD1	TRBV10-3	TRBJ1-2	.	CAISRQGDYGYTF	TGTGCCATCTCAAGACAGGGCGACTATGGCTACACCTTC
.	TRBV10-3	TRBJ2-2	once	CAIRNYYTGELFF	TGTGCCATCAGGAACTATTACACCGGGGAGCTGTTTTTT
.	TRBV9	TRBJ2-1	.	CASSVGLDNYNEQFF	TGTGCCAGCAGCGTAGGGCTAGACAACTACAATGAGCAGTTCTTC
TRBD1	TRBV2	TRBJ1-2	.	CASSSGTGGVYGYTF	TGTGCCAGCAGTTCCGGGACAGGGGGCGTTTATGGCTACACCTTC
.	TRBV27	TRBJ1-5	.	CASSSTGLNQPQHF	TGTGCCAGCAGTTCGACAGGACTTAATCAGCCCCAGCATTTT
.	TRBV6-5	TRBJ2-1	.	CASRKDRTVNEQFF	TGTGCCAGCAGGAAGGACCGTACGGTGAATGAGCAGTTCTTC
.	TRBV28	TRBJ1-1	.	CASSSLIGRGNTEAFF	TGTGCCAGCAGTTCCTTGATTGGGAGGGGGAACACTGAAGCTTTCTTT
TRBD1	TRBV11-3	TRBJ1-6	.	CASSRGQGSNSPLHF	TGTGCCAGCAGCCGTGGACAGGGGTCGAATTCACCCCTCCACTTT
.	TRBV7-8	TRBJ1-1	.	CASSLAETGEYTEAFF	TGTGCCAGCAGCTTAGCTGAGACGGGGGAGTACACTGAAGCTTTCTTT
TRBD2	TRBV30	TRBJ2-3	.	CAWSPGLAGGRDTQYF	TGTGCCTGGAGTCCGGGACTAGCGGGAGGGAGAGATACGCAGTATTTT
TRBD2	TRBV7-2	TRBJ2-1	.	CASSRTSGNNEQFF	TGTGCCAGCAGCCGGACTAGCGGGAACAATGAGCAGTTCTTC
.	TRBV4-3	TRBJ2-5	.	CASSQDTGPPYF	TGCGCCAGCAGCCAGGATACAGGGCCCCCGTACTTC
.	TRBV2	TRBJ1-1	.	CASCNPGRQTEAFF	TGTGCCAGCTGTAACCCGGGACGACAAACTGAAGCTTTCTTT
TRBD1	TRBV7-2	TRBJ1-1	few	CASSLTGTGNTEAFF	TGTGCCAGCAGCTTAACGGGGACAGGGAACACTGAAGCTTTCTTT
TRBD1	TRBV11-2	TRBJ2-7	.	CASSIVGQGSYEQYF	TGTGCCAGCAGCATAGTCGGACAGGGCTCCTACGAGCAGTACTTC
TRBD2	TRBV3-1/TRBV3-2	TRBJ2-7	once	CASSQVLTSGVHEQYF	TGTGCCAGCAGCCAAGTTTTGACTAGCGGGGTCCACGAGCAGTACTTC
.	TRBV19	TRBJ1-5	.	CASAPAGRNQPQHF	TGTGCCAGTGCTCCCGCAGGGCGGAATCAGCCCCAGCATTTT
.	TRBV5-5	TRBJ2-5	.	CASRGRESRETQYF	TGTGCCAGCAGGGGTCGGGAGTCAAGAGAGACCCAGTACTTC
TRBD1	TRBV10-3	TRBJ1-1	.	CAISEFTPGQRSTEAFF	TGTGCCATCAGTGAGTTCACACCGGGACAGAGAAGCACTGAAGCTTTCTTT
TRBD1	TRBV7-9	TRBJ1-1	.	CASSPGTDNTEAFF	TGTGCCAGCAGCCCCGGGACAGATAACACTGAAGCTTTCTTT
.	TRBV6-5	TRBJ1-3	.	CASSFRGFGDTIYF	TGTGCCAGCAGTTTCAGAGGCTTCGGGGACACCATATATTTT
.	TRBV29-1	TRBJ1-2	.	CSVIKDNYGYTF	TGCAGCGTTATCAAGGATAACTATGGCTACACCTTC
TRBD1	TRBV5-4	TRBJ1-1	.	CASRRTGGEAFF	TGTGCCAGCAGGCGGACAGGGGGTGAAGCTTTCTTT
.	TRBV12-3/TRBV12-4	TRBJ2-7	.	CASGGIYEQYF	TGTGCCAGCGGAGGGATCTACGAGCAGTACTTC
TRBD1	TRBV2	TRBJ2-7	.	CASRMGQVYEQYF	TGTGCCAGCAGGATGGGACAGGTCTACGAGCAGTACTTC
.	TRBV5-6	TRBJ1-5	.	CASSPGPNQPQHF	TGTGCCAGCAGCCCGGGGCCTAATCAGCCCCAGCATTTT
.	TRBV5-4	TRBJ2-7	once	CASSRSGDYEQYF	TGTGCCAGCAGCCGTAGCGGAGACTACGAGCAGTACTTC